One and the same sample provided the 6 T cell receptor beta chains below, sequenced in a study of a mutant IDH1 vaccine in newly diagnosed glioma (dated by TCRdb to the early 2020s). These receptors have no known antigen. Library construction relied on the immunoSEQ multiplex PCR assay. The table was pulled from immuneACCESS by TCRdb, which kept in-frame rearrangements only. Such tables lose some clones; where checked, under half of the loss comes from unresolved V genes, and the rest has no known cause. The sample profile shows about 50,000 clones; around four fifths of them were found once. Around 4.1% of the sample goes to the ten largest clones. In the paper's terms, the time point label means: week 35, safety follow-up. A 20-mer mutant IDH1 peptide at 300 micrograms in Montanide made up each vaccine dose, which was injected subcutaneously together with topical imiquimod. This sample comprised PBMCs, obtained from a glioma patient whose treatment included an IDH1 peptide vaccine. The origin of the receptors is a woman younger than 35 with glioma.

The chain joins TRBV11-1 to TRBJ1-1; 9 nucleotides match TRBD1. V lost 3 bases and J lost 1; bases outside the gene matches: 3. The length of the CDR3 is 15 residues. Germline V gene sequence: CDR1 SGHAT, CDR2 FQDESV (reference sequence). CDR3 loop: CASSFTGGGNTEAFF. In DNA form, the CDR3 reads TGTGCCAGCAGCTTTACAGGGGGCGGGAACACTGAAGCTTTCTTT.

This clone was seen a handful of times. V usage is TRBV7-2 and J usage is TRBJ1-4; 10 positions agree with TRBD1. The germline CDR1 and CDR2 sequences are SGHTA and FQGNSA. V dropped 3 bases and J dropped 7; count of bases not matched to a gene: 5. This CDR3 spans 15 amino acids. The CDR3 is CASSLRGTGVEKLFF. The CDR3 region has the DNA TGTGCCAGCAGCTTGAGAGGGACAGGGGTTGAAAAACTGTTTTTT.

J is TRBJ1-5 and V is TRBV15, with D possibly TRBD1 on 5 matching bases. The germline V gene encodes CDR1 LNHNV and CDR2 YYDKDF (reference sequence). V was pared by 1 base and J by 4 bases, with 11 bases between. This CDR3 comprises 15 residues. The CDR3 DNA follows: TGTGCCACCAGCAGAGTCGGGACTTTAAATCAGCCCCAGCATTTT. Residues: CATSRVGTLNQPQHF.

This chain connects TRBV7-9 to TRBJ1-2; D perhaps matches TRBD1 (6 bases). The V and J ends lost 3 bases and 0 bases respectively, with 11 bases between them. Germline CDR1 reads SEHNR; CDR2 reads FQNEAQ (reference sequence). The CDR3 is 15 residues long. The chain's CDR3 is CASSFGQTPNYGYTF. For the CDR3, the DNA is TGTGCCAGCAGCTTTGGACAGACCCCTAACTATGGCTACACCTTC.

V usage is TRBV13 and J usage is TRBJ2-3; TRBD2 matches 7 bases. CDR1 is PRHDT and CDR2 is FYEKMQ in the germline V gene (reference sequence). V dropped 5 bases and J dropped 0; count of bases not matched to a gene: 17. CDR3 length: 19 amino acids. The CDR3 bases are TGTGCCAGCAGCGGCCTCAGCGGGGCTACCTTAGAGAGCACAGATACGCAGTATTTT. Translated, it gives CASSGLSGATLESTDTQYF.

For the CDR3, the DNA is TGCGCCAGCCACGATCGGGGCGCCTACAATGAGCAGTTCTTC. The encoded protein is CASHDRGAYNEQFF. The chain joins TRBV10-2 to TRBJ2-1; the D gene could be TRBD1 or TRBD2 (5 bases each). CDR3 size: 14 residues. Germline CDR1 reads WSHSY; CDR2 reads SAAADI. V gave up 8 bases and J gave up 2 bases, with 13 bases separating them.